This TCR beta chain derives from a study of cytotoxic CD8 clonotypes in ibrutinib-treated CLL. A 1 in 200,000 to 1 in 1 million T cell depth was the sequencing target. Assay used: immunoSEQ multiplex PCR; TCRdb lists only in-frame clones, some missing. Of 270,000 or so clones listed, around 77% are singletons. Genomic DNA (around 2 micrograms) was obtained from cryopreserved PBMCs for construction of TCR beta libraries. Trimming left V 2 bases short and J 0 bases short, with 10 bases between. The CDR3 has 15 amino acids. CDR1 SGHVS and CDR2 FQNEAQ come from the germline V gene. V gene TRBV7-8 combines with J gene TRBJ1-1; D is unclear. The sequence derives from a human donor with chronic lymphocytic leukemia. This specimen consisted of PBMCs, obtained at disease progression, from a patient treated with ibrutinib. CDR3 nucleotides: TGTGCCAGCAGCTTAATCCCGGGGATGAACACTGAAGCTTTCTTT. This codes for CASSLIPGMNTEAFF.